The text below deals with one T cell receptor (beta chain). Its antigen is undetermined. Per germline, CDR1 MNHEY and CDR2 SMNVEV (reference sequence). The CDR3 has 13 residues. Trimming left V 5 bases short and J 9 bases short, with 14 bases between. The assay was immunoSEQ multiplex PCR, and TCRdb's table has in-frame clones only and misses some. The data hold tens of thousands of clones, with approximately 84% observed a single time. This sample was taken from a study of OX40 agonist ivuxolimab in advanced cancers. Study-wide background: Patients got intravenous ivuxolimab at 0.01 to 10 mg/kg every 2 weeks. Notes on the study in general: Both CD4+ and CD8+ T cell populations in blood had undergone clonal expansion by week 6 at 0.1 to 3.0 mg/kg. Partly responding patients at 0.1-3.0 mg/kg showed some of the smallest clonal expansion.

The genes are TRBV27 and TRBJ2-1; possible D gene TRBD1, 7 bases. The specimen was CD4+ or CD8+ T cells sorted from blood, collected in a trial of the OX40 agonist ivuxolimab. The sequence was obtained from an adult with an advanced solid tumor such as melanoma, head and neck, liver or kidney cancer. The CDR3 region has the DNA TGTGCCAGCAGTCAGGACAGGAGGGGTGAGCAGTTCTTC. Its protein product is CASSQDRRGEQFF.